These T cell receptor beta chains were read from a single sample in a study of control samples from healthy donors and cancer patients. Sequencing used immunoSEQ multiplex PCR; TCRdb keeps in-frame clones, though not all of them. The sample records around 120,000 clones, approximately 93% being singletons. The sequencing sample was made of blood. Every receptor here comes from a young woman in good health. Both conserved end residues are part of each CDR3. The order of the fields is V gene, clone size, D gene, J gene, CDR3 protein, CDR3 DNA. A D gene is named only where the DNA matches it firmly. Rows give clone size only sometimes, using once, few, many, or a class for an expanded clone.

TRBV28,NA,NA,TRBJ1-2,CASHSPHLGPNYGYTF,TGTGCCAGCCACTCCCCGCACCTTGGACCCAACTATGGCTACACCTTC
TRBV5-1,NA,NA,TRBJ2-7,CASLGTLTYEQYF,TGCGCCAGCCTCGGGACTCTTACCTACGAGCAGTACTTC
TRBV7-2,NA,TRBD2,TRBJ2-2,CASSLRTQLAVTGELFF,TGTGCCAGCAGCTTAAGAACCCAACTAGCGGTCACCGGGGAGCTGTTTTTT
TRBV21-1,NA,NA,TRBJ1-4,CASIRWEKLFF,TGTGCCAGCATCAGATGGGAAAAACTGTTTTTT
TRBV25-1,NA,TRBD2,TRBJ2-7,CASSESGLAGPFVF,TGTGCCAGCAGTGAATCGGGACTAGCGGGACCCTTCGTCTTC
TRBV10-2,NA,NA,TRBJ1-6,CASSGEYNSPLHF,TGCGCCAGCAGTGGAGAGTATAATTCACCCCTCCACTTT
TRBV7-2,NA,NA,TRBJ2-3,CASSTRDPPRDTQYF,TGTGCCAGCAGCACCCGGGACCCACCGCGAGATACGCAGTATTTT
TRBV30,NA,TRBD1,TRBJ1-2,CAWSDQMTGVHGYTF,TGTGCCTGGAGCGACCAGATGACAGGGGTTCATGGCTACACCTTC
TRBV7-9,NA,TRBD1,TRBJ2-4,CASSRPIGQGANIQYF,TGTGCCAGCAGCCGCCCCATAGGGCAGGGGGCGAACATTCAGTACTTC
TRBV6-1,NA,TRBD1,TRBJ2-3,CASSERKTGKTDTQYF,TGTGCCAGCAGTGAACGAAAGACAGGGAAAACAGATACGCAGTATTTT
TRBV2,NA,TRBD1,TRBJ1-2,CASSAGTGGNGYTF,TGTGCCAGCAGTGCCGGGACAGGGGGCAATGGCTACACCTTC
TRBV6-6,NA,TRBD2,TRBJ2-2,CASSRTSTGGRTGELFF,TGTGCCAGCAGTCGGACTAGCACAGGCGGGAGGACCGGGGAGCTGTTTTTT
TRBV18,NA,NA,TRBJ2-3,CASSLYRRSTDTQYF,TGTGCCAGCTCCCTCTACCGCAGGAGCACAGATACGCAGTATTTT
TRBV3-1/TRBV3-2,NA,NA,TRBJ1-6,CASRFRAGSPLHF,TGTGCCAGCAGGTTCAGGGCGGGTTCACCCCTCCACTTT
TRBV28,NA,NA,TRBJ2-1,CASSLAGSLYNEQFF,TGTGCCAGCAGTTTAGCGGGTAGCCTCTACAATGAGCAGTTCTTC
TRBV7-2,NA,TRBD1,TRBJ2-6,CASSLTGGLSGANVLTF,TGTGCCAGCAGCTTAACAGGGGGTCTCTCTGGGGCCAACGTCCTGACTTTC
TRBV4-2,NA,TRBD2,TRBJ2-1,CASSQDPLAGATYNEQFF,TGTGCCAGCAGCCAAGATCCCCTAGCGGGGGCGACCTACAATGAGCAGTTCTTC
TRBV28,NA,NA,TRBJ2-5,CASSLAGFETQYF,TGTGCCAGCAGTTTAGCGGGCTTTGAGACCCAGTACTTC
TRBV2,NA,NA,TRBJ2-3,CASSPSRDTQYF,TGTGCCAGCAGTCCCTCTAGGGATACGCAGTATTTT
TRBV25-1,NA,NA,TRBJ2-3,CASSEKGADTQYF,TGTGCCAGCAGTGAGAAGGGCGCAGATACGCAGTATTTT
TRBV2,NA,NA,TRBJ2-2,CASRPAGISSGGELFF,TGTGCCAGCAGGCCTGCGGGGATTTCGTCCGGCGGGGAGCTGTTTTTT
TRBV7-2,NA,TRBD2,TRBJ2-5,CASSSKRGDQETQYF,TGTGCCAGCAGCTCGAAGCGGGGAGATCAAGAGACCCAGTACTTC
TRBV9,NA,TRBD1,TRBJ2-5,CASSALPGTGIGETQYF,TGTGCCAGCAGCGCCCTACCTGGGACAGGGATTGGAGAGACCCAGTACTTC
TRBV7-7,NA,NA,TRBJ2-3,CASSLRPTDTQYF,TGTGCTAGCAGCTTAAGACCCACAGATACGCAGTATTTT
TRBV3-1/TRBV3-2,NA,TRBD2,TRBJ2-2,CASSLRLAGAAGELFF,TGTGCCAGCAGCCTTCGACTAGCGGGAGCCGCCGGGGAGCTGTTTTTT
TRBV6-6,NA,TRBD2,TRBJ2-1,CASASAGTGNEQFF,TGTGCCAGCGCTTCAGCGGGAACGGGCAATGAGCAGTTCTTC
TRBV3-1/TRBV3-2,NA,NA,TRBJ1-1,CASSQAGGVPGVTEAFF,TGTGCCAGCAGCCAAGCGGGGGGGGTCCCTGGGGTCACTGAAGCTTTCTTT
TRBV4-3,NA,NA,TRBJ1-2,CASSQDWGSSYGYTF,TGCGCCAGCAGCCAAGATTGGGGCTCTAGCTATGGCTACACCTTC
TRBV5-6,once,NA,TRBJ1-4,CASSLARFATNEKLFF,TGTGCCAGCAGCTTGGCTAGGTTTGCAACTAATGAAAAACTGTTTTTT
TRBV19,NA,NA,TRBJ2-7,CASSIRDPVRKYF,TGTGCCAGTAGTATTAGGGACCCAGTAAGGAAGTACTTC
TRBV18,NA,TRBD1,TRBJ1-5,CASSPTGGGQPQHF,TGTGCCAGCTCACCAACAGGGGGCGGCCAGCCCCAGCATTTT
TRBV5-1,NA,TRBD1,TRBJ1-2,CASSPGTGGYGYTF,TGCGCCAGCAGCCCAGGGACAGGAGGCTATGGCTACACCTTC
TRBV7-2,NA,TRBD1,TRBJ1-5,CASSSPGQGSNQPQHF,TGTGCCAGCAGCTCCCCGGGACAGGGAAGCAATCAGCCCCAGCATTTT
TRBV6-2/TRBV6-3,NA,NA,TRBJ1-1,CASTPRETNTEAFF,TGTGCCAGCACCCCCAGGGAGACGAACACTGAAGCTTTCTTT
TRBV30,many,TRBD1,TRBJ2-2,CAWSGTGFFTGELFF,TGTGCCTGGAGTGGGACAGGGTTTTTTACCGGGGAGCTGTTTTTT
TRBV29-1,once,NA,TRBJ1-2,CSVEDRGGPNYGYTF,TGCAGCGTTGAAGATCGCGGGGGGCCTAACTATGGCTACACCTTC
TRBV7-3,NA,TRBD2,TRBJ2-1,CASSPGLAGAYNEQFF,TGTGCCAGCAGCCCCGGACTAGCGGGGGCCTACAATGAGCAGTTCTTC
TRBV5-1,NA,NA,TRBJ2-6,CASSETGQTGANVLTF,TGCGCCAGCAGCGAGACCGGACAGACTGGGGCCAACGTCCTGACTTTC
TRBV9,NA,NA,TRBJ1-6,CASSEGTQGPPLHF,TGTGCCAGCAGCGAGGGGACACAGGGCCCACCCCTCCACTTT
TRBV20-1,NA,NA,TRBJ1-4,CSARRVIELFF,TGCAGTGCTAGGAGGGTTATAGAACTGTTTTTT
TRBV19,NA,NA,TRBJ1-1,CASRRREEAWTEAFF,TGTGCCAGTAGAAGGAGGGAGGAAGCGTGGACTGAAGCTTTCTTT
TRBV7-3,NA,TRBD2,TRBJ2-5,CASSLAGGQGTQYF,TGTGCCAGCAGCTTAGCGGGGGGCCAGGGGACCCAGTACTTC
TRBV5-6,NA,NA,TRBJ1-6,CASSPDSNSPLHF,TGTGCCAGCAGCCCGGACAGTAATTCACCCCTCCACTTT
TRBV19,NA,NA,TRBJ2-2,CASSIPTTVPGELFF,TGTGCCAGTAGTATACCCACGACAGTACCCGGGGAGCTGTTTTTT
TRBV7-2,NA,TRBD2,TRBJ2-7,CASSTSGGAYEQYF,TGTGCCAGCAGTACTAGCGGGGGGGCCTACGAGCAGTACTTC
TRBV2,NA,TRBD2,TRBJ2-7,CASSAGGRGGEQYF,TGTGCCAGCAGCGCTGGCGGGAGGGGTGGCGAGCAGTACTTC
TRBV6-2/TRBV6-3,NA,NA,TRBJ1-2,CASSIQGGMGYTF,TGTGCCAGCAGTATTCAGGGAGGCATGGGCTACACCTTC
TRBV7-2,once,TRBD2,TRBJ2-7,CASSSTRLAGLGEQYF,TGTGCCAGCAGCTCAACGAGACTAGCGGGATTGGGCGAGCAGTACTTC
TRBV2,once,NA,TRBJ2-5,CASWSQETQYF,TGTGCCAGCTGGAGCCAAGAGACCCAGTACTTC